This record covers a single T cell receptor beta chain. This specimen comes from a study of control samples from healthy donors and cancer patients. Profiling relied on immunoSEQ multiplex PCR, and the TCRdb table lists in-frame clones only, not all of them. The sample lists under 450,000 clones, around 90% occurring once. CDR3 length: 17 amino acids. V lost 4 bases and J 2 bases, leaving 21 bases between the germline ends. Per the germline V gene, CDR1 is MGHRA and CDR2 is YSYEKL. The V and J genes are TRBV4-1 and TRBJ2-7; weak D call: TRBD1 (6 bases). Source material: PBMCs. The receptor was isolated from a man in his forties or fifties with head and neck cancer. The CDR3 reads CASSPTPGRRDTYEQYF. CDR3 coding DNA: TGCGCCAGCAGCCCGACCCCAGGACGCCGGGACACCTACGAGCAGTACTTC.